Listed here are 23 T cell receptor beta chains from one sample, sequenced in a study of regulatory T cells in long-lasting Graves disease (dated by TCRdb to the early 2020s). Explained via the paper, the time point label denotes: persistent/refractory GD, antithyroid drugs over 5 years with positive TRAb. For both TCR sequencing and RNA sequencing, RNA was extracted from PBMCs using TRIzol. Library preparation employed multiplex PCR. Sequencing used an Illumina HiSeq 4000. TCR beta libraries were built with iRepertoire HTBI primers and Arm-PCR amplification of CDR3 regions. The raw public reads went through TCRdb reprocessing: fastp at Q25, MiXCR clone calling, in-frame beta chains kept. Merged by CDR3 protein, the rows form single entries marked with the most common genes and DNA. The sample table holds around 500,000 distinct CDR3 sequences, of which less than 25% were seen once. The top ten constitute approximately 7.8% of the sample.

Sequenced here: peripheral blood mononuclear cells (PBMCs), sampled when the disease was refractory, from a patient treated with antithyroid drugs. Source of these receptors: a female donor with Graves disease.

This clonotype came up many times. The gene calls are TRBV2 and TRBJ1-1; D gene uncertain. Trimming left V 6 bases short and J 1 base short, with 9 bases between. Germline CDR1 is SNHLY and CDR2 is FYNNEI. This CDR3 is 13 amino acids long. The CDR3 bases are TGTGCCAGCAGGACACGGCCGAACACTGAAGCTTTCTTT. It codes for CASRTRPNTEAFF. The full variable domain, its missing parts supplied by reference TRBV2 and TRBJ1-1, is EPEVTQTPSHQVTQMGQEVILRCVPISNHLYFYWYRQILGQKVEFLVSFYNNEISEKSEIFDDQFSVERPDGSNFTLKIRSTKLEDSAMYFCASRTRPNTEAFFGQGTRLTVV.

This clonotype was picked up many times. V and J are TRBV7-3 and TRBJ2-5; D ambiguous. V was pared by 5 bases and J by 6 bases, with 10 bases between. CDR1 is SGHTA and CDR2 is FQGTGA in the germline V gene. There are 12 residues in the CDR3. This CDR3 is CASSPNDQTQYF. CDR3 in DNA: TGTGCCAGCAGCCCCAACGACCAGACCCAGTACTTC.

A note on this clonotype: It may be a read error: a sequence one base away is much more abundant. This sequence joins TRBV6-1 and TRBJ1-1; D is uncertain. The CDR3 spans 11 residues. Germline V gives CDR1 MNHNS, CDR2 SASEGT. This chain's CDR3 is CVSRRDTEAFF. The CDR3 nucleotides are TGTGTCAGCAGGCGGGACACTGAAGCTTTCTTT.

This clonotype was seen a handful of times. The chain employs TRBV6-2 or TRBV6-3 and TRBJ1-5; possible D gene TRBD1, 6 bases. V was pared by 9 bases and J by 10 bases, with 13 bases between. The germline gives CDR1 MNHEY, CDR2 SVGEGT. This CDR3 contains 11 residues. The CDR3, as DNA: TGTGCCAGTGCTACAGGGTATCCCCAGCATTTT. Translated: CASATGYPQHF.

In its sample, this clonotype was seen many times. This rearrangement joins TRBV28 to TRBJ1-6; D might be TRBD1 (6 bases). The germline CDR1 and CDR2 sequences are MDHEN and SYDVKM. This CDR3 is 17 amino acids long. Trimming left V 1 base short and J 1 base short, with 11 bases between. This CDR3 reads CASSLSQGWSYNSPLHF. As DNA, the CDR3 is TGTGCCAGCAGTTTATCACAGGGTTGGTCCTATAATTCACCCCTCCACTTT.

Remarks on this clonotype: Just one base apart from a much larger clone, this may be a read error. The chain couples TRBV28 to TRBJ2-7; 7 bases agree with TRBD2. Germline assignment: CDR1 MDHEN and CDR2 SYDVKM. There are 15 residues in the CDR3. This chain's CDR3 is CACSALGGGEYEQYF. As DNA, the CDR3 is TGTGCCTGCAGTGCTCTCGGCGGGGGTGAGTACGAGCAGTACTTC.

The chain uses TRBV20-1 and TRBJ2-2; 8 bases line up with TRBD2. Germline CDR1 is DFQATT and CDR2 is SNEGSKA (reference sequence). V gave up 2 bases and J gave up 6 bases; unmatched junction bases: 11. CDR3 length: 16 amino acids. CDR3 sequence: CSARKPGLGLPGELFF. In DNA form, the CDR3 reads TGCAGTGCTAGAAAACCGGGACTAGGTCTCCCCGGGGAGCTGTTTTTT.

In its sample, this clonotype was seen many times. V is TRBV2 and J is TRBJ1-1; no clear D gene. Trimming took off 1 base at V and 11 bases at J, with 23 bases between the two ends. The germline gives CDR1 SNHLY, CDR2 FYNNEI. The CDR3 is 16 residues long. CDR3: CASSEGGRRVRFIAFF. CDR3 DNA sequence: TGTGCCAGCAGTGAAGGGGGTAGGAGGGTTCGGTTTATCGCTTTCTTT. The full variable domain, completed using reference TRBV2 and TRBJ1-1, is EPEVTQTPSHQVTQMGQEVILRCVPISNHLYFYWYRQILGQKVEFLVSFYNNEISEKSEIFDDQFSVERPDGSNFTLKIRSTKLEDSAMYFCASSEGGRRVRFIAFFGQGTRLTVV.

This clonotype was counted only a few times. The V call is TRBV7-6, the J call TRBJ2-6; TRBD1 matches 7 bases. This CDR3 contains 16 residues. Trimming took 5 bases from V and 0 from J; bases not matched to a gene: 4. The germline CDR1 and CDR2 sequences are SGHVS and FNYEAQ. The CDR3 DNA is TGTGCCAGCAGCCCGGGACAGATCTCTGGGGCCAACGTCCTGACTTTC. Its translation: CASSPGQISGANVLTF. Drawing the rest from reference TRBV7-6 and TRBJ2-6, the complete variable domain is GAGVSQSPRYKVTKRGQDVALRCDPISGHVSLYWYRQALGQGPEFLTYFNYEAQQDKSGLPNDRFSAERPEGSISTLTIQRTEQRDSAMYRCASSPGQISGANVLTFGAGSRLTVL.

This clonotype was recorded at least ten times. This chain links TRBV5-1 with TRBJ2-7, with unresolved D. Between the trimmed V and J ends, which lost 1 base and 6 bases, there was a span of 11 bases. CDR1 is SGHRS, CDR2 YFSETQ, per germline. The CDR3 loop spans 13 amino acids. CDR3 sequence: CASSLWQSTEQYF. CDR3 in DNA: TGCGCCAGCAGCTTGTGGCAATCCACCGAGCAGTACTTC.

On this clonotype itself: The junction departs from the called germline gene at one end, perhaps through a read error. V gene TRBV18 combines with J gene TRBJ2-5, with a possible D match to TRBD2 (7 bases). This CDR3 comprises 15 residues. Germline assignment: CDR1 KGHSH and CDR2 LQKENI. DNA for the CDR3: TGTGCCAGCTCACCGGGGGGGCGCTCCCAAGAGACCCGGTACTTC. Translating it yields CASSPGGRSQETRYF.

This chain links TRBV7-2 with TRBJ2-6; D is ambiguous. Germline CDR1 SGHTA, CDR2 FQGNSA. The CDR3 is made up of 16 amino acids. V was trimmed by 2 bases and J by 0 bases, leaving 8 bases between them. Here the CDR3 reads CASSLIGISGANVLTF. Written as DNA, the CDR3 is TGTGCCAGCAGCTTAATAGGAATCTCTGGGGCCAACGTCCTGACTTTC.

This rearrangement joins TRBV12-3 or TRBV12-4 to TRBJ1-5; 12 nucleotides match TRBD1. CDR3 length: 15 amino acids. With 6 bases clipped from V and 6 bases from J, the junction kept 6 bases outside the gene matches. CDR3 bases: TGTGCCAGCAGCCGGGGACAGGGGGCGATTCAGCCCCAGCATTTT. The encoded protein is CASSRGQGAIQPQHF.

This chain connects TRBV6-1 to TRBJ1-6; a weak D match, TRBD1 (6 bases). Germline V gene lookup returns CDR1 MNHNS and CDR2 SASEGT. The CDR3 runs 14 residues. The V and J ends lost 6 bases and 8 bases respectively, with 14 bases between them. The CDR3 sequence is CASRARGRDSPLHF. The CDR3 coding sequence is TGTGCCAGCAGAGCCAGGGGACGGGATTCACCCCTCCACTTT.

The table lists this clonotype with many counts. This CDR3 reads CASSLGGRSDETQYF. The CDR3 coding sequence is TGTGCCAGCAGCTTAGGCGGGAGGTCAGATGAGACCCAGTACTTC. The rearrangement links TRBV7-8 to TRBJ2-5; 8 bases map to TRBD2. This CDR3 has 15 amino acids. The V gene's germline CDR1 is SGHVS and CDR2 FQNEAQ. Unmatched junction bases numbered 6, after V lost 1 base and J lost 5 bases.

The gene calls are TRBV27 and TRBJ1-2; TRBD1 agrees at 9 bases. The CDR3 is 16 amino acids. V gave up 4 bases and J gave up 4 bases; unmatched junction bases: 10. Germline V gene sequence: CDR1 MNHEY, CDR2 SMNVEV (reference sequence). CDR3 sequence reads: CASSSQNRGLGYGYTF. As DNA, the CDR3 is TGTGCCAGCAGTTCTCAAAACAGGGGGCTTGGCTATGGCTACACCTTC.

This clonotype is a singleton in its sample. The chain links TRBV9 to TRBJ1-2; D perhaps matches TRBD1 (5 bases). CDR1 and CDR2 (germline): SGDLS, YYNGEE. Trimming left V 6 bases short and J 0 bases short, with 15 bases between. The CDR3 is 15 residues long. In DNA, the CDR3 is TGTGCCAGCACCTCCCCTCAGGGCCCTAACTATGGCTACACCTTC. This codes for CASTSPQGPNYGYTF.

This clonotype has just a few counts. In this CDR3 the conserved last residue, phenylalanine or tryptophan, is missing, so a read error is likely. This rearrangement joins TRBV6-1 to TRBJ1-1; TRBD1 matches 9 bases. CDR3 length: 14 residues. From germline, CDR1 is MNHNS and CDR2 SASEGT. V shed 5 bases and J 7 bases; nucleotides not matched to a gene: 8. CDR3 region: CASSTRDRENEAFL. The DNA for the CDR3 is TGTGCCAGCAGTACCCGGGACAGGGAGAATGAAGCTTTCCTT.

This clonotype appeared many times. The chain is built from TRBV10-3 and TRBJ2-7; 7 nucleotides align to TRBD1. Trimming at V came to 10 bases and at J to 0 bases, leaving 6 bases not matched to a gene. The V gene's germline CDR1 is ENHRY and CDR2 SYGVKD. CDR3 length: 13 residues. CDR3 protein: CATGTASSYEQYF. CDR3 bases: TGTGCCACCGGGACAGCCTCCTCCTACGAGCAGTACTTC.

This clonotype occurred a few times. The chain links TRBV10-3 to TRBJ2-7, with D uncertain. The CDR3 is made up of 12 amino acids. Germline-derived CDR1 and CDR2 are ENHRY and SYGVKD. The V gene lost 5 bases and the J gene lost 4 bases, with 9 bases spanning the gap. The CDR3 sequence: CAISLTAYEQYF. CDR3 bases: TGTGCCATCAGTCTAACAGCTTACGAGCAGTACTTC.

This chain joins TRBV20-1 and TRBJ1-5; no definite D call. The CDR3 sequence is 13 residues long. The germline gives CDR1 DFQATT, CDR2 SNEGSKA (reference sequence). Trimming stripped 4 bases from V and 1 base from J, with 8 bases between. CDR3 sequence: CSANLGSNQPQHF. CDR3 nucleotide sequence: TGCAGTGCTAATCTTGGGAGCAATCAGCCCCAGCATTTT.

This clonotype has a handful of counts. V gene TRBV20-1 combines with J gene TRBJ2-7, with D possibly matching TRBD2 (6 bases). Germline values: CDR1 DFQATT, CDR2 SNEGSKA (reference sequence). The CDR3 contains 15 residues. V lost 0 bases and J lost 4, with 16 bases in between. The CDR3 coding sequence is TGCAGTGCTAGAGATGTGCGGGGTTGGGGTTACGAGCAGTACTTC. Its protein is CSARDVRGWGYEQYF.

A few counts support this clonotype. Here the CDR3 DNA reads TGCGCCAGCAGCACGTGGACAGGCCAGGAGTTGGACACTGAAGCTTTCTTT. It codes for CASSTWTGQELDTEAFF. The J gene is TRBJ1-1, the V gene TRBV5-1, with TRBD1 identical over 7 bases. Germline CDR1 reads SGHRS; CDR2 reads YFSETQ. The CDR3 is 17 residues long. The trim removed 4 bases at V and 3 bases at J, leaving 15 bases unmatched.